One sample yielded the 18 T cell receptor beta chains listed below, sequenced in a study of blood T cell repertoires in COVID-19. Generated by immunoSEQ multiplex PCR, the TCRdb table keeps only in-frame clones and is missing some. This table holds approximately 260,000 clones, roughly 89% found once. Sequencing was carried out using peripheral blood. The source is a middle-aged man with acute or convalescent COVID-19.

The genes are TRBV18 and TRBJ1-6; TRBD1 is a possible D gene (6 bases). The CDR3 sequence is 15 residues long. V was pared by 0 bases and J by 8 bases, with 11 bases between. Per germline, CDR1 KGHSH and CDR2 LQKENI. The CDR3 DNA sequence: TGTGCCAGCTCACCACCGGGACAAGGGGATTCACCCCTCCACTTT. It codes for CASSPPGQGDSPLHF.

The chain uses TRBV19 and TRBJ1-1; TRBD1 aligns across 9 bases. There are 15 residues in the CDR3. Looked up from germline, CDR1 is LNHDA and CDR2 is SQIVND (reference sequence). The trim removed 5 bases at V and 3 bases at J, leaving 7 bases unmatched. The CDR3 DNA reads TGTGCCAGTAGTTTGGGACAGGGAACGTACACTGAAGCTTTCTTT. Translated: CASSLGQGTYTEAFF.

The CDR3 sequence is CASSPLQGPREKLFF. The DNA of the CDR3 is TGTGCCAGCAGTCCCTTGCAGGGGCCGAGAGAAAAACTGTTTTTT. This chain connects TRBV27 to TRBJ1-4; the D gene is possibly TRBD1 (6 bases). CDR3 length: 15 amino acids. Between the trimmed V and J ends, which lost 5 bases and 8 bases, there was a span of 18 bases. Germline assignment: CDR1 MNHEY and CDR2 SMNVEV (reference sequence).

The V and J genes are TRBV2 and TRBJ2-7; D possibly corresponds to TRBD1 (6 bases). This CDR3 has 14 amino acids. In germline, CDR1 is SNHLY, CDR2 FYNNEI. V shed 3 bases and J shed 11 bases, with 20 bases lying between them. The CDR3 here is CASSERAVRGFEYF. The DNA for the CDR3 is TGTGCCAGCAGTGAGAGGGCAGTGAGGGGGTTTGAGTACTTC. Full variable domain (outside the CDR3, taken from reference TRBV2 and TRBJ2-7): EPEVTQTPSHQVTQMGQEVILRCVPISNHLYFYWYRQILGQKVEFLVSFYNNEISEKSEIFDDQFSVERPDGSNFTLKIRSTKLEDSAMYFCASSERAVRGFEYFGPGTRLTVT.

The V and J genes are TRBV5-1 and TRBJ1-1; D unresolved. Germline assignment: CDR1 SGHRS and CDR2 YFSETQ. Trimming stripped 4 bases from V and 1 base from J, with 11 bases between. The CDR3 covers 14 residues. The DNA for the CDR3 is TGCGCCAGCAGCGTTGCCCCAGAGAACACTGAAGCTTTCTTT. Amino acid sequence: CASSVAPENTEAFF.

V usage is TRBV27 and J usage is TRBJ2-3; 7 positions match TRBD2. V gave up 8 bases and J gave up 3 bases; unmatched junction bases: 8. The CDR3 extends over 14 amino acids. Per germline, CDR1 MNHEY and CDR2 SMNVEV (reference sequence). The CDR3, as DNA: TGTGCCAGCTCCCTGGGGGGGGGAACAGATACGCAGTATTTT. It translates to CASSLGGGTDTQYF.

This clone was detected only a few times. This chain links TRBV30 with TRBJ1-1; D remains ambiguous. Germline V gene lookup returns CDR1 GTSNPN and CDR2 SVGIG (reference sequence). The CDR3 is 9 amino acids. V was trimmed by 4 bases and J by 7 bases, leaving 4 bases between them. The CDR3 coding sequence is TGTGCCTGGACCAGTGAAGCTTTCTTT. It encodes CAWTSEAFF.

The CDR3 nucleotides read TGCGCCAGCAGCTTGGCCCTGGGAAGACGGGAATCTGGAAACACCATATATTTT. Translating it yields CASSLALGRRESGNTIYF. V gene TRBV5-1 combines with J gene TRBJ1-3; D remains unclear. The CDR3 contains 18 residues. Trimming left V 0 bases short and J 1 base short, with 17 bases between. Germline V gives CDR1 SGHRS, CDR2 YFSETQ.

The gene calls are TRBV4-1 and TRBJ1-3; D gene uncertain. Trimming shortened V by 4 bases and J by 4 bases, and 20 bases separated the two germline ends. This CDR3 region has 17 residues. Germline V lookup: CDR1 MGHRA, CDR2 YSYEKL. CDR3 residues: CASSPTRHPFEGNTIYF. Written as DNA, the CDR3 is TGCGCCAGCAGCCCCACCCGACATCCCTTCGAAGGAAACACCATATATTTT.

The CDR3 loop is CASSLRTGEDEQYF. As DNA, the CDR3 is TGTGCCAGCAGCCTCCGGACAGGGGAAGACGAGCAGTACTTC. The V and J genes are TRBV7-2 and TRBJ2-7, with 9 bases lining up with TRBD1. This CDR3 has 14 amino acids. V trimming: 5 bases; J trimming: 5 bases; junction bases outside the gene matches: 7. The germline gives CDR1 SGHTA, CDR2 FQGNSA.

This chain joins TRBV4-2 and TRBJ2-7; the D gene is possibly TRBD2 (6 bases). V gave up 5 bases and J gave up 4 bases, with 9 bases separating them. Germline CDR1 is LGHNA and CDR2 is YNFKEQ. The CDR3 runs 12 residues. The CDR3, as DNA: TGTGCCAGCAGCGGGACTTTATACGAGCAGTACTTC. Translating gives CASSGTLYEQYF.

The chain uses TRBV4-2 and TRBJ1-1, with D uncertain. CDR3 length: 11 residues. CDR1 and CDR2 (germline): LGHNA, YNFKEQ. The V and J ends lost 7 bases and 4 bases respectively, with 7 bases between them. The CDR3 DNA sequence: TGTGCCAGCAAAGCGGGCACTGAAGCTTTCTTT. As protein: CASKAGTEAFF.

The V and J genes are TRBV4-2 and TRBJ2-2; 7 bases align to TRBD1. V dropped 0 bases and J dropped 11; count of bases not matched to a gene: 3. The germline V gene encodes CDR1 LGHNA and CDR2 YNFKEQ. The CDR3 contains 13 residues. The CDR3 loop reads CASSQDRQGELFF. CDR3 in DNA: TGTGCCAGCAGCCAAGATCGACAGGGAGAGCTGTTTTTT.

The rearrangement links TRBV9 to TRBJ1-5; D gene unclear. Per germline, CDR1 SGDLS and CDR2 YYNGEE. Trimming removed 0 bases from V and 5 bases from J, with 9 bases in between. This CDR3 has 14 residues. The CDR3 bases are TGTGCCAGCAGCGTAGCGTGGGCCGATCAGCCCCAGCATTTT. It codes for CASSVAWADQPQHF.

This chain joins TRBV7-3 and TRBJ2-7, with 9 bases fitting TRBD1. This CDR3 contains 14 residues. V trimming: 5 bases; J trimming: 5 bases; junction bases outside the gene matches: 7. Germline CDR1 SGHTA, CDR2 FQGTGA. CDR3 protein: CASSRGTGSHEQYF. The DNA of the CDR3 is TGTGCCAGCAGCCGGGGGACAGGGTCCCACGAGCAGTACTTC.

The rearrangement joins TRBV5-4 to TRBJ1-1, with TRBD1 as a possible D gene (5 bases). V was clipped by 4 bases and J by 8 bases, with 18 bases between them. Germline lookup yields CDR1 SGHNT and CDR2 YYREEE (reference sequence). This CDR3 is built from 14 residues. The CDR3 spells CASSSGPGTLEAFF. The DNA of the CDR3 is TGTGCCAGCAGCAGCGGGCCGGGGACTTTAGAAGCTTTCTTT.

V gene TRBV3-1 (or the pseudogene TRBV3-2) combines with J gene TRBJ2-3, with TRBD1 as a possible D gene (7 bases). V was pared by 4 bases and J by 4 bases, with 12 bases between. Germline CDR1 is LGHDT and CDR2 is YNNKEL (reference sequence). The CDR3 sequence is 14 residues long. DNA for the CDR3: TGTGCCAGCAGCCCAGGGGGGTACGCAGATACGCAGTATTTT. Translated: CASSPGGYADTQYF.

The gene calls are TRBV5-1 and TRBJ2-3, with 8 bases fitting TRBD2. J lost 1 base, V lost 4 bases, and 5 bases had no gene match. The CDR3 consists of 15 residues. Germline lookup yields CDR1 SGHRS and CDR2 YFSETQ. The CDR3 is CASSPGGHGTDTQYF. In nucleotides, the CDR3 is TGCGCCAGCAGCCCGGGGGGGCATGGCACAGATACGCAGTATTTT.